This is a list of T cell receptor beta chains from one sample in a study of cytomegalovirus exposure and HLA in healthy donors. The assay was immunoSEQ multiplex PCR, and TCRdb's table has in-frame clones only and misses some. Here the sample spans about 110,000 clones, 73% being singletons. The sample comprised PBMCs. The origin of the receptors is a man in his forties or fifties in good health and CMV-seronegative. Both conserved end residues are part of each CDR3. A D gene is named only where the DNA matches it firmly. Expanded clones are given a class, and other clones once, few, many or no size at all.

j_call	v_call	d_call	clone_size	cdr3_aa	cdr3_nt
TRBJ2-3	TRBV28	TRBD2	NA	CASSVGGGTDTQYF	TGTGCCAGCAGTGTCGGGGGGGGCACAGATACGCAGTATTTT
TRBJ2-5	TRBV28	TRBD2	NA	CASSTMGLAGETQYF	TGTGCCAGCAGTACCATGGGACTAGCGGGGGAGACCCAGTACTTC
TRBJ1-6	TRBV4-1	NA	NA	CASSQEGQGQRAYNSPLHF	TGCGCCAGCAGCCAAGAAGGGCAGGGCCAAAGGGCCTATAATTCACCCCTCCACTTT
TRBJ2-1	TRBV7-9	NA	NA	CASSLSGEPWGEQFF	TGTGCCAGCAGCTTGTCGGGAGAACCTTGGGGTGAGCAGTTCTTC
TRBJ1-5	TRBV2	NA	once	CASGRGGNQPQHF	TGTGCCAGCGGACGGGGGGGGAATCAGCCCCAGCATTTT
TRBJ2-1	TRBV9	NA	NA	CASRGIRDEQFF	TGTGCCAGCAGAGGAATCCGGGATGAGCAGTTCTTC
TRBJ2-3	TRBV5-4	TRBD1	NA	CASSLQGTDTQYF	TGTGCCAGCAGCTTACAGGGGACAGATACGCAGTATTTT
TRBJ2-7	TRBV30	NA	NA	CAWSLGGYEQYF	TGTGCCTGGAGTTTGGGGGGCTACGAGCAGTACTTC
TRBJ2-5	TRBV5-1	TRBD2	NA	CASSLVASGGETQYF	TGCGCCAGCAGCTTGGTAGCTAGCGGGGGAGAGACCCAGTACTTC
TRBJ2-1	TRBV27	TRBD2	NA	CASRIPGLAGIEQFF	TGTGCCAGTCGAATTCCCGGACTAGCGGGGATTGAGCAGTTCTTC
TRBJ1-5	TRBV18	NA	NA	CASSPNDRKGNQPQHF	TGTGCCAGCTCACCGAACGACAGGAAAGGCAATCAGCCCCAGCATTTT
TRBJ2-7	TRBV6-5	TRBD1	NA	CASSFDRASYEQYF	TGTGCCAGCAGTTTCGACAGGGCCTCCTACGAGCAGTACTTC